A single T cell receptor (beta chain) is shown here with its context. Data came from immunoSEQ multiplex PCR; TCRdb stores just in-frame clones and leaves some out. The top ten hold around 2.5% of the sample, which has some 220,000 clones, 65% to 90% seen once. This CDR3 comprises 18 residues. V shed 5 bases and J shed 0 bases, with 19 bases lying between them. Germline CDR1 is MDHEN and CDR2 is SYDVKM. This entry belongs to a study of blood T cell repertoires in COVID-19. The receptor's source is a woman in her 70s with COVID-19, enrolled during active disease. The rearrangement joins TRBV28 to TRBJ1-4; perhaps TRBD1 as D (5 bases). The sequencing sample was made of peripheral blood. This CDR3 is CASSLIHNRIATNEKLFF. The CDR3 bases are TGTGCCAGCAGTCTCATCCACAACAGGATTGCAACTAATGAAAAACTGTTTTTT.